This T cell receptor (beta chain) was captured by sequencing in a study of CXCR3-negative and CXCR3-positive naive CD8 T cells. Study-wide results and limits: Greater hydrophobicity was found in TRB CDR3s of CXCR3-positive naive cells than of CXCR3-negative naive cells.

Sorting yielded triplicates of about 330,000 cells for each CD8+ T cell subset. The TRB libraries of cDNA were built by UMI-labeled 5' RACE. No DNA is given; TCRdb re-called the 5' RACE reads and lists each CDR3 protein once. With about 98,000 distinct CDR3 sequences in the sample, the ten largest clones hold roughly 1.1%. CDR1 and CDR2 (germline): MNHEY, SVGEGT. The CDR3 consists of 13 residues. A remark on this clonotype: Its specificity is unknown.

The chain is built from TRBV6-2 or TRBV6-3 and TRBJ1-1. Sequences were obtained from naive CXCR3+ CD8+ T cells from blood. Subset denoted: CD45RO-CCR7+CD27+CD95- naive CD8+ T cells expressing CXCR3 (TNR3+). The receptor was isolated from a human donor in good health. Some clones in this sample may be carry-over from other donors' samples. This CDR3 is CASFLGGSTEAFF.